A single TCR beta chain is shown here with its context. The antigen remains undetermined. Expressed TCRB transcripts were sequenced because the isolated RNA had all been reverse transcribed beforehand. TCRdb's table, derived via immunoSEQ multiplex PCR, lists solely in-frame clones and lacks some. This table has 400,000 or so clones, around an eighth appearing once. Germline assignment: CDR1 LGHNA and CDR2 YSLEER. V was trimmed by 1 base and J by 1 base, leaving 8 bases between them. The CDR3 length is 14 residues. The record originates from a study of beta chain features in type 1 diabetes. Study-level findings and limits: A moderate, significant TCRB CDR3 shortening appeared in type 1 diabetes across four CD4+ subsets. Patients and controls would be equally affected if PCR favored shorter templates.

Sequencing was done on a sample of naive CD4+ T cells from blood. This sequence originates from a woman younger than 35 with type 1 diabetes. V gene TRBV4-3 combines with J gene TRBJ2-7, with D hard to call. CDR3 sequence (DNA): TGCGCCAGCAGCCAAGTCGTCAGTTCCTACGAGCAGTACTTC. Residues: CASSQVVSSYEQYF.